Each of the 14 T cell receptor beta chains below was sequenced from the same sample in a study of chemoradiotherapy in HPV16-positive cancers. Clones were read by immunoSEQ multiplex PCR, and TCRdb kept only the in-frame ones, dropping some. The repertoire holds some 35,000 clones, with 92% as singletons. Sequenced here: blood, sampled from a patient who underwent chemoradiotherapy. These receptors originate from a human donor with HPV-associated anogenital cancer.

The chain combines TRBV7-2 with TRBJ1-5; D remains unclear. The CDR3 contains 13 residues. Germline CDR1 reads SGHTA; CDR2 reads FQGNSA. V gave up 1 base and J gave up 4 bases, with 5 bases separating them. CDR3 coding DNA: TGTGCCAGCAGCTTAGAACAAAATCAGCCCCAGCATTTT. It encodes CASSLEQNQPQHF.

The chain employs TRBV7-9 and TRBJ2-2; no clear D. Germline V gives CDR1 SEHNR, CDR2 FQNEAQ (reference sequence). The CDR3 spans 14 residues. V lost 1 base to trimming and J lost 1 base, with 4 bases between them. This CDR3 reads CASSLVLNTGELFF. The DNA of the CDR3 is TGTGCCAGCAGCTTAGTACTGAACACCGGGGAGCTGTTTTTT.

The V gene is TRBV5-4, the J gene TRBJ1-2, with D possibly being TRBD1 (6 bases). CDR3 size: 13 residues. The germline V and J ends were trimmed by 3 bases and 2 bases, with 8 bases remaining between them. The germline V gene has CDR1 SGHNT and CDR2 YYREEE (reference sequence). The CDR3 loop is CASSSGQNYGYTF. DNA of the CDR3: TGTGCCAGCAGCTCCGGACAGAACTATGGCTACACCTTC.

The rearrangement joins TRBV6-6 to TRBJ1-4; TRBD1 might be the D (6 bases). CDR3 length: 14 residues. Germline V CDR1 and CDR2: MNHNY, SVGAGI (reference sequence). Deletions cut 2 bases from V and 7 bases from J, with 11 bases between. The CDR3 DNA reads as TGTGCCAGCAGTTACGGCAGGGGATCTGAAAAACTGTTTTTT. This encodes CASSYGRGSEKLFF.

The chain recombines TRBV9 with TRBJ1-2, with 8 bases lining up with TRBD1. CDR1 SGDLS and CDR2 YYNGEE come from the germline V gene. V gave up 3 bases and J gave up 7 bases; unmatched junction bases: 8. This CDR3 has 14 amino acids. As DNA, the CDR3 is TGTGCCAGCAGCGGTTACAGGGGGGTGTTTGGCTACACCTTC. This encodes CASSGYRGVFGYTF.

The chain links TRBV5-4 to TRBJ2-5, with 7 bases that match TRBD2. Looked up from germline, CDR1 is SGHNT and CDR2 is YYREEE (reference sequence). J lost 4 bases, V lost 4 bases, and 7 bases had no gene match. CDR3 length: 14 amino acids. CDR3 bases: TGTGCCAGCAGCCCCTGGGGGGGGGTAGAGACCCAGTACTTC. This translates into CASSPWGGVETQYF.

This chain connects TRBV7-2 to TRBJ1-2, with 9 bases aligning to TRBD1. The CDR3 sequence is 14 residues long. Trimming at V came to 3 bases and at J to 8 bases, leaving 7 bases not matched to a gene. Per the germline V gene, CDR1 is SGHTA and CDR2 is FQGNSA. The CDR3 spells CASSLYRDREGYTF. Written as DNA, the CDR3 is TGTGCCAGCAGCTTGTACCGGGACAGGGAAGGCTACACCTTC.

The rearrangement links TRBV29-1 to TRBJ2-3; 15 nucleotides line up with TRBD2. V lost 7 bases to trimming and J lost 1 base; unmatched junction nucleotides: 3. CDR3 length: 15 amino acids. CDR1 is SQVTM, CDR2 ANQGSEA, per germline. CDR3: CSAGLAGGGTDTQYF. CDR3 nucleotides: TGCAGCGCAGGACTAGCGGGGGGGGGCACAGATACGCAGTATTTT.

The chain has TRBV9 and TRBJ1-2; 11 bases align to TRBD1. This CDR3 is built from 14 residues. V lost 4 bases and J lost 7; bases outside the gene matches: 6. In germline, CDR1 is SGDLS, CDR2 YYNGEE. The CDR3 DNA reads TGTGCCAGCAGCCCCGGACAGGGGGCTCTTGGCTACACCTTC. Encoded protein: CASSPGQGALGYTF.

In DNA form, the CDR3 reads TGTGCCACCACCCCATCCGGGCCCCGGGAGCAGTACTTC. Protein sequence: CATTPSGPREQYF. V usage is TRBV7-8 and J usage is TRBJ2-7; D uncertain. The CDR3 consists of 13 residues. Trimming took off 10 bases at V and 7 bases at J, with 20 bases between the two ends. Germline V gene data show CDR1 as SGHVS and CDR2 as FQNEAQ.

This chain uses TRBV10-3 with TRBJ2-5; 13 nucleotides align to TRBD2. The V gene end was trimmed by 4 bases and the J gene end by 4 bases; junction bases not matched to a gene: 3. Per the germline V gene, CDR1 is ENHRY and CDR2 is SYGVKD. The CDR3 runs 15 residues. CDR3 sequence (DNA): TGTGCCATCAGTGTCGGACTAGCGGGGGTAGAGACCCAGTACTTC. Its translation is CAISVGLAGVETQYF.

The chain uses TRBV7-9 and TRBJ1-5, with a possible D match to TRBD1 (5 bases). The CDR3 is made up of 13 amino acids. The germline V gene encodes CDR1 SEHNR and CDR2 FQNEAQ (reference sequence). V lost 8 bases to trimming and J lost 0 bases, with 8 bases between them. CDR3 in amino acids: CASGGGSNQPQHF. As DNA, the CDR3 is TGTGCCAGCGGCGGGGGTAGCAATCAGCCCCAGCATTTT.

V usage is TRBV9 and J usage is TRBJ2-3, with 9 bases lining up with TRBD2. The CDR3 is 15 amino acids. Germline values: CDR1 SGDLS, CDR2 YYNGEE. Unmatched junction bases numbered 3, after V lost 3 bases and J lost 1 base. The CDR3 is CASSASGTRTDTQYF. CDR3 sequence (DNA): TGTGCCAGCAGCGCTAGCGGGACTCGCACAGATACGCAGTATTTT.

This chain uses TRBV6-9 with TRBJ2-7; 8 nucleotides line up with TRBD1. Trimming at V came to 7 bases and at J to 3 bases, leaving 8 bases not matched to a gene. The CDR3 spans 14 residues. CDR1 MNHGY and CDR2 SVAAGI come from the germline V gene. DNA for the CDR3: TGTGCCAGCACCCCTAGGACAGGGAACTACGAGCAGTACTTC. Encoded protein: CASTPRTGNYEQYF.